The rows below give T cell receptor beta chains drawn from one sample of a study of shared clonotypes between healthy human individuals. Sequencing used immunoSEQ multiplex PCR; TCRdb keeps in-frame clones, though not all of them. The sample yields over 850,000 clones, approximately 80% seen once. Sequencing was done on a sample of memory CD4+ T cells from PBMCs. These receptor sequences come from a man aged 18 to 35 in good health. Some clones in this sample may be carry-over from other donors' samples. The CDR3 runs from the conserved cysteine through the conserved F or W. Each record gives: CDR3 length, D gene, clone size, V gene, J gene, CDR3 protein, CDR3 DNA. The D gene is left open where the match is weak. Expanded clones are given a class, and other clones once, few, many or no size at all.

cdr3_length: 14
d_call: NA
clone_size: NA
v_call: TRBV28
j_call: TRBJ2-7
cdr3_aa: CASIKAEPPYEQYF
cdr3_nt: TGTGCCAGCATCAAAGCGGAACCCCCCTACGAGCAGTACTTC

cdr3_length: 18
d_call: TRBD1
clone_size: NA
v_call: TRBV5-1
j_call: TRBJ2-6
cdr3_aa: CASSLEGQGFSGANVLTF
cdr3_nt: TGCGCCAGCAGCTTGGAGGGACAGGGATTCTCTGGGGCCAACGTCCTGACTTTC

cdr3_length: 13
d_call: NA
clone_size: NA
v_call: TRBV15
j_call: TRBJ2-5
cdr3_aa: CATSPRLGETQYF
cdr3_nt: TGTGCCACCAGCCCCCGACTGGGGGAGACCCAGTACTTC

cdr3_length: 13
d_call: NA
clone_size: NA
v_call: TRBV5-5
j_call: TRBJ1-1
cdr3_aa: CASSPELDTEAFF
cdr3_nt: TGTGCCAGCAGCCCGGAGTTGGACACTGAAGCTTTCTTT

cdr3_length: 13
d_call: NA
clone_size: few
v_call: TRBV30
j_call: TRBJ1-1
cdr3_aa: CAWSVGGLTEAFF
cdr3_nt: TGTGCCTGGAGTGTAGGGGGGTTAACTGAAGCTTTCTTT

cdr3_length: 14
d_call: NA
clone_size: NA
v_call: TRBV5-5
j_call: TRBJ2-7
cdr3_aa: CASSLEVDQYEQYF
cdr3_nt: TGTGCCAGCAGCTTGGAGGTAGATCAGTACGAGCAGTACTTC

cdr3_length: 17
d_call: TRBD2
clone_size: NA
v_call: TRBV5-1
j_call: TRBJ2-1
cdr3_aa: CASSLAERLAGYNEQFF
cdr3_nt: TGCGCCAGCAGCTTGGCCGAACGACTAGCGGGCTACAATGAGCAGTTCTTC

cdr3_length: 15
d_call: NA
clone_size: NA
v_call: TRBV18
j_call: TRBJ2-1
cdr3_aa: CASSLTGFAYNEQFF
cdr3_nt: TGTGCCAGCTCACTAACGGGCTTCGCCTACAATGAGCAGTTCTTC

cdr3_length: 12
d_call: TRBD2
clone_size: NA
v_call: TRBV5-8
j_call: TRBJ2-7
cdr3_aa: CASSLAGGEQYF
cdr3_nt: TGTGCCAGCAGCTTGGCGGGAGGCGAGCAGTACTTC

cdr3_length: 13
d_call: NA
clone_size: NA
v_call: TRBV7-9
j_call: TRBJ2-7
cdr3_aa: CASSLVPVLEQYF
cdr3_nt: TGTGCCAGCAGCTTAGTGCCAGTTCTCGAGCAGTACTTC

cdr3_length: 15
d_call: TRBD2
clone_size: NA
v_call: TRBV7-3
j_call: TRBJ2-1
cdr3_aa: CASSSGRALQNEQFF
cdr3_nt: TGTGCCAGCAGCAGCGGGAGGGCCCTCCAAAATGAGCAGTTCTTC

cdr3_length: 14
d_call: NA
clone_size: NA
v_call: TRBV7-3
j_call: TRBJ2-2
cdr3_aa: CASSPRDGTGELFF
cdr3_nt: TGTGCCAGCAGCCCTCGAGACGGCACCGGGGAGCTGTTTTTT

cdr3_length: 16
d_call: NA
clone_size: NA
v_call: TRBV5-1
j_call: TRBJ2-7
cdr3_aa: CASSPGGSSSSYEQYF
cdr3_nt: TGCGCCAGCAGCCCGGGCGGGTCTTCGAGCTCCTACGAGCAGTACTTC

cdr3_length: 15
d_call: NA
clone_size: many
v_call: TRBV5-1
j_call: TRBJ2-1
cdr3_aa: CASKLDLSSYNEQFF
cdr3_nt: TGCGCCAGCAAACTAGACCTCAGCTCCTACAATGAGCAGTTCTTC

cdr3_length: 14
d_call: TRBD2
clone_size: few
v_call: TRBV11-3
j_call: TRBJ2-3
cdr3_aa: CASSQGLAPDTQYF
cdr3_nt: TGTGCCAGCAGCCAGGGACTAGCGCCAGATACGCAGTATTTT

cdr3_length: 15
d_call: NA
clone_size: once
v_call: TRBV5-1
j_call: TRBJ1-5
cdr3_aa: CASSLGGSSNQPQHF
cdr3_nt: TGCGCCAGCAGCTTGGGGGGGTCTAGCAATCAGCCCCAGCATTTT

cdr3_length: 15
d_call: NA
clone_size: NA
v_call: TRBV27
j_call: TRBJ2-1
cdr3_aa: CASSFGGGSFNEQFF
cdr3_nt: TGTGCCAGCAGTTTTGGGGGAGGTTCCTTCAATGAGCAGTTCTTC

cdr3_length: 14
d_call: TRBD2
clone_size: NA
v_call: TRBV9
j_call: TRBJ2-1
cdr3_aa: CASSVSSGSNEQFF
cdr3_nt: TGTGCCAGCAGCGTCTCGAGCGGGAGTAATGAGCAGTTCTTC

cdr3_length: 14
d_call: NA
clone_size: NA
v_call: TRBV5-1
j_call: TRBJ1-1
cdr3_aa: CASSSEDSFTEAFF
cdr3_nt: TGCGCCAGCAGCTCGGAGGACAGTTTCACTGAAGCTTTCTTT

cdr3_length: 15
d_call: NA
clone_size: NA
v_call: TRBV28
j_call: TRBJ2-7
cdr3_aa: CASSGAFGGRYEQYF
cdr3_nt: TGTGCCAGCAGTGGGGCTTTCGGGGGGCGGTACGAGCAGTACTTC

cdr3_length: 13
d_call: NA
clone_size: NA
v_call: TRBV5-1
j_call: TRBJ1-1
cdr3_aa: CASSLRGGTEAFF
cdr3_nt: TGCGCCAGCAGCTTAAGGGGTGGCACTGAAGCTTTCTTT

cdr3_length: 15
d_call: TRBD2
clone_size: NA
v_call: TRBV29-1
j_call: TRBJ2-7
cdr3_aa: CSVASGRAGPYEQYF
cdr3_nt: TGCAGCGTTGCTAGCGGGAGAGCCGGCCCCTACGAGCAGTACTTC

cdr3_length: 16
d_call: NA
clone_size: NA
v_call: TRBV5-1
j_call: TRBJ2-3
cdr3_aa: CASSHDKGVGTDTQYF
cdr3_nt: TGCGCCAGCAGCCACGACAAGGGAGTAGGGACAGATACGCAGTATTTT

cdr3_length: 13
d_call: TRBD1
clone_size: once
v_call: TRBV5-6
j_call: TRBJ2-5
cdr3_aa: CASSFRDRETQYF
cdr3_nt: TGTGCCAGCAGCTTCCGGGACAGAGAGACCCAGTACTTC

cdr3_length: 16
d_call: NA
clone_size: once
v_call: TRBV30
j_call: TRBJ1-3
cdr3_aa: CAWRDGTGAVGNTIYF
cdr3_nt: TGTGCCTGGAGAGACGGCACAGGAGCGGTGGGAAACACCATATATTTT

cdr3_length: 14
d_call: TRBD1
clone_size: few
v_call: TRBV5-1
j_call: TRBJ2-3
cdr3_aa: CASSMGQGANTQYF
cdr3_nt: TGCGCCAGCAGCATGGGACAGGGGGCGAATACGCAGTATTTT

cdr3_length: 15
d_call: NA
clone_size: few
v_call: TRBV27
j_call: TRBJ2-1
cdr3_aa: CASHRVGGNYNEQFF
cdr3_nt: TGTGCCAGCCACCGGGTGGGGGGCAATTACAATGAGCAGTTCTTC

cdr3_length: 14
d_call: NA
clone_size: many
v_call: TRBV2
j_call: TRBJ1-5
cdr3_aa: CASSELDSDQPQHF
cdr3_nt: TGTGCCAGCAGTGAATTGGACAGCGATCAGCCCCAGCATTTT

cdr3_length: 14
d_call: TRBD1
clone_size: NA
v_call: TRBV7-9
j_call: TRBJ2-7
cdr3_aa: CASSPGTATYEQYF
cdr3_nt: TGTGCCAGCAGCCCCGGGACAGCAACCTACGAGCAGTACTTC

cdr3_length: 17
d_call: NA
clone_size: NA
v_call: TRBV7-2
j_call: TRBJ1-3
cdr3_aa: CASSLGPAPGTGNTIYF
cdr3_nt: TGTGCCAGCAGCTTAGGTCCGGCCCCGGGCACTGGAAACACCATATATTTT

cdr3_length: 20
d_call: TRBD1
clone_size: once
v_call: TRBV6-8
j_call: TRBJ2-3
cdr3_aa: CASRKSGQGVRSGSTDTQYF
cdr3_nt: TGTGCCAGCAGGAAGTCGGGACAGGGGGTTAGGAGCGGGAGCACAGATACGCAGTATTTT

cdr3_length: 15
d_call: NA
clone_size: NA
v_call: TRBV6-5
j_call: TRBJ1-2
cdr3_aa: CASSYSASVPNGYTF
cdr3_nt: TGTGCCAGCAGTTACTCTGCATCAGTCCCCAATGGCTACACCTTC

cdr3_length: 16
d_call: NA
clone_size: NA
v_call: TRBV7-3
j_call: TRBJ1-1
cdr3_aa: CASSFQPKGANTEAFF
cdr3_nt: TGTGCCAGCAGCTTTCAGCCAAAGGGTGCGAACACTGAAGCTTTCTTT

cdr3_length: 16
d_call: NA
clone_size: few
v_call: TRBV6-6
j_call: TRBJ1-1
cdr3_aa: CASSGKASGTRTEAFF
cdr3_nt: TGTGCCAGCAGTGGCAAGGCTTCCGGGACGCGGACTGAAGCTTTCTTT

cdr3_length: 11
d_call: NA
clone_size: NA
v_call: TRBV29-1
j_call: TRBJ1-2
cdr3_aa: CSVVAGAGYTF
cdr3_nt: TGCAGCGTTGTAGCAGGGGCCGGCTACACCTTC

cdr3_length: 15
d_call: TRBD1
clone_size: NA
v_call: TRBV6-1
j_call: TRBJ1-4
cdr3_aa: CASSEGGQGLEKLFF
cdr3_nt: TGTGCCAGCAGTGAAGGGGGACAGGGGTTAGAAAAACTGTTTTTT

cdr3_length: 19
d_call: NA
clone_size: NA
v_call: TRBV5-6
j_call: TRBJ1-3
cdr3_aa: CASSWGLSGDFSSGNTIYF
cdr3_nt: TGTGCCAGCAGCTGGGGGCTGTCGGGGGATTTCAGCTCTGGAAACACCATATATTTT

cdr3_length: 13
d_call: NA
clone_size: NA
v_call: TRBV9
j_call: TRBJ1-2
cdr3_aa: CASSVGPYYGYTF
cdr3_nt: TGTGCCAGCAGCGTAGGACCGTACTATGGCTACACCTTC

cdr3_length: 18
d_call: NA
clone_size: NA
v_call: TRBV12-5
j_call: TRBJ2-3
cdr3_aa: CASGLDLGAGGDPDTQYF
cdr3_nt: TGTGCTAGTGGTTTGGACCTGGGGGCAGGGGGGGATCCAGATACGCAGTATTTT

cdr3_length: 19
d_call: TRBD1
clone_size: NA
v_call: TRBV7-8
j_call: TRBJ1-1
cdr3_aa: CASSYRLTGGLAMNTEAFF
cdr3_nt: TGTGCCAGCAGCTACCGCCTCACAGGGGGCCTTGCTATGAACACTGAAGCTTTCTTT

cdr3_length: 16
d_call: TRBD1
clone_size: few
v_call: TRBV28
j_call: TRBJ1-2
cdr3_aa: CASSFGGSGTGYGYTF
cdr3_nt: TGTGCCAGCAGTTTTGGTGGGAGTGGGACAGGCTATGGCTACACCTTC

cdr3_length: 15
d_call: NA
clone_size: NA
v_call: TRBV28
j_call: TRBJ2-7
cdr3_aa: CASSSQRAFSYEQYF
cdr3_nt: TGTGCCAGCAGTTCCCAGCGAGCGTTCTCCTACGAGCAGTACTTC

cdr3_length: 15
d_call: TRBD1
clone_size: few
v_call: TRBV5-1
j_call: TRBJ2-2
cdr3_aa: CASSLETGSIGELFF
cdr3_nt: TGCGCCAGCAGCTTGGAGACAGGGTCCATCGGGGAGCTGTTTTTT

cdr3_length: 11
d_call: NA
clone_size: few
v_call: TRBV2
j_call: TRBJ2-7
cdr3_aa: CASKLGSEQYF
cdr3_nt: TGTGCCAGCAAACTAGGGAGCGAGCAGTACTTC

cdr3_length: 12
d_call: NA
clone_size: NA
v_call: TRBV15
j_call: TRBJ2-5
cdr3_aa: CATSARGETQYF
cdr3_nt: TGTGCCACCTCGGCTAGGGGAGAGACCCAGTACTTC

cdr3_length: 12
d_call: TRBD1
clone_size: NA
v_call: TRBV28
j_call: TRBJ2-3
cdr3_aa: CASRQGTDTQYF
cdr3_nt: TGTGCCAGTAGACAGGGGACAGATACGCAGTATTTT

cdr3_length: 18
d_call: TRBD2
clone_size: NA
v_call: TRBV4-1
j_call: TRBJ2-1
cdr3_aa: CASSQGTSGRAPYNEQFF
cdr3_nt: TGCGCCAGCAGCCAAGGGACTAGCGGGAGGGCTCCCTACAATGAGCAGTTCTTC

cdr3_length: 13
d_call: NA
clone_size: NA
v_call: TRBV7-9
j_call: TRBJ1-2
cdr3_aa: CASSHGQVHGYTF
cdr3_nt: TGTGCCAGCAGCCACGGACAAGTCCATGGCTACACCTTC

cdr3_length: 14
d_call: TRBD2
clone_size: NA
v_call: TRBV9
j_call: TRBJ2-7
cdr3_aa: CASTSGLEGLEQYF
cdr3_nt: TGTGCCAGCACCTCAGGACTAGAGGGCCTAGAGCAGTACTTC

cdr3_length: 17
d_call: TRBD2
clone_size: NA
v_call: TRBV11-1
j_call: TRBJ2-5
cdr3_aa: CASSLSYQELAKETQYF
cdr3_nt: TGTGCCAGCAGCTTATCATATCAGGAACTAGCGAAAGAGACCCAGTACTTC

cdr3_length: 15
d_call: NA
clone_size: NA
v_call: TRBV5-6
j_call: TRBJ2-7
cdr3_aa: CASSLARGETNEQYF
cdr3_nt: TGTGCCAGCAGCTTGGCCAGGGGGGAGACAAACGAGCAGTACTTC

cdr3_length: 15
d_call: NA
clone_size: once
v_call: TRBV28
j_call: TRBJ2-7
cdr3_aa: CASSPGNAGSYEQYF
cdr3_nt: TGTGCCAGCAGCCCTGGTAACGCGGGTTCCTACGAGCAGTACTTC

cdr3_length: 16
d_call: NA
clone_size: NA
v_call: TRBV5-1
j_call: TRBJ1-1
cdr3_aa: CASSAGLTGRNTEAFF
cdr3_nt: TGCGCCAGCAGCGCAGGACTTACAGGGCGGAACACTGAAGCTTTCTTT

cdr3_length: 13
d_call: NA
clone_size: NA
v_call: TRBV6-6
j_call: TRBJ2-3
cdr3_aa: CASSKGDTDTQYF
cdr3_nt: TGTGCCAGCAGTAAGGGGGATACAGATACGCAGTATTTT

cdr3_length: 13
d_call: NA
clone_size: NA
v_call: TRBV7-2
j_call: TRBJ1-5
cdr3_aa: CASSEGWDQPQHF
cdr3_nt: TGTGCCAGCAGCGAGGGGTGGGATCAGCCCCAGCATTTT

cdr3_length: 15
d_call: TRBD1
clone_size: NA
v_call: TRBV6-1
j_call: TRBJ1-1
cdr3_aa: CASSEQGARRTEAFF
cdr3_nt: TGTGCCAGCAGTGAACAGGGGGCGCGTCGCACTGAAGCTTTCTTT

cdr3_length: 14
d_call: TRBD1
clone_size: few
v_call: TRBV2
j_call: TRBJ1-5
cdr3_aa: CASSAGQGVQPQHF
cdr3_nt: TGTGCCAGCAGTGCGGGGCAGGGGGTTCAGCCCCAGCATTTT

cdr3_length: 16
d_call: TRBD2
clone_size: once
v_call: TRBV11-2
j_call: TRBJ2-1
cdr3_aa: CASSVRLAGVYNEQFF
cdr3_nt: TGTGCCAGCAGCGTAAGACTAGCGGGGGTTTACAATGAGCAGTTCTTC

cdr3_length: 16
d_call: NA
clone_size: NA
v_call: TRBV7-2
j_call: TRBJ2-5
cdr3_aa: CASSLGQPSLQETQYF
cdr3_nt: TGTGCCAGCAGCTTAGGACAGCCTAGCCTCCAAGAGACCCAGTACTTC

cdr3_length: 12
d_call: NA
clone_size: NA
v_call: TRBV2
j_call: TRBJ2-7
cdr3_aa: CASRQDFYEQYF
cdr3_nt: TGTGCCAGCCGACAGGACTTCTACGAGCAGTACTTC